This T cell receptor (beta chain) was recorded in a study of vaccination and CD4 T cells after COVID-19. This CDR3 region has 18 residues. V lost 0 bases and J lost 7; bases outside the gene matches: 12. Germline V CDR1 and CDR2: MGHRA, YSYEKL. This clonotype was counted only a few times. Its antigen remains unidentified. The Oncomine TCR Beta short-read assay was applied to DNA of cultured CD4+ T cells. Each CDR3 protein is one row after TCRdb ran MiXCR on the PCR reads. The sample yields 11,000 to 15,000 distinct CDR3 sequences, roughly a third seen once. This sample's treatment: roughly 10-day PBMC culture with coronavirus spike peptide pools or control peptides (ViraFEST assay). Before TCRs were sequenced, ViraFEST expanded antigen-specific T cells with peptide pools. Study findings and constraints: Median SARS-CoV-2-reactive clonotypes rose from about 22 to 38, not significantly.

J is TRBJ1-5 and V is TRBV4-1; 10 bases are shared with TRBD1. The source of this sequence is a human donor who had recovered from COVID-19. The sequencing used CD4+ T cells from blood, cultured in vitro, collected after SARS-CoV-2 vaccination. The CDR3 sequence is CASSQDSIGDRGGQPQHF. DNA for the CDR3: TGCGCCAGCAGCCAAGATTCGATTGGGGACAGGGGTGGCCAGCCCCAGCATTTT.